This T cell receptor (beta chain) came from a study of shared clonotypes between healthy human individuals. The naive CD8 population came from CD45RO-negative cells selected for CCR7, without terminally differentiated effector memory CD45RA+ cells. Libraries were prepared by immunoSEQ multiplex PCR; TCRdb keeps only in-frame clonotypes and omits some of them. The table lists about 2 million clones, about 95% of them singletons, with around 1.2% in the top ten. V lost 6 bases, J lost 2 bases, and 9 bases stayed unmatched. The germline V gene encodes CDR1 MNHEY and CDR2 SVGAGI. The CDR3 has 15 residues.

The specimen sequenced was naive CD8+ T cells sorted from blood. This clonotype was obtained from a man in his late teens or twenties in good health. The rearrangement links TRBV6-5 to TRBJ2-7; TRBD1 matches at 8 bases. CDR3 loop: CASSPSRDRTYEQYF. CDR3 nucleotide sequence: TGTGCCAGCAGCCCCTCCCGGGACAGGACCTACGAGCAGTACTTC.